The clone carrying this TCR beta chain was detected once. The antigen remains unidentified. Vbeta (60) and Jbeta (13) primers were used in the PCR. Measured with immunoSEQ multiplex PCR; TCRdb has only the in-frame clones, and not every one. This table has just over 150,000 clones, roughly 88% appearing once. This sample is part of a study of cytomegalovirus exposure and HLA in healthy donors. Study conclusions and caveats: Later on, an analysis found that several of the most significant clusters appeared to be linked to common viral pathogens, which included parvovirus B19. Being indistinguishable, some V segments were excluded, TRBV6-2 and TRBV6-3 among them. Previous analysis showed most TCR beta V segments were productive about 87% or about 30% of the time.

The J segment lost 5 bases and the V segment lost 5 bases, leaving 5 bases of the junction unmatched. The CDR3 has 14 amino acids. Germline V gene data show CDR1 as LNHDA and CDR2 as SQIVND (reference sequence). The chain links TRBV19 to TRBJ2-2; 7 bases map to TRBD2. The sequencing sample was made of PBMCs. The TCR was taken from a man aged 50-60 years in good health and CMV-seropositive. The CDR3 loop reads CASSGRAGTGELFF. The CDR3 DNA follows: TGTGCCAGTAGTGGAAGAGCGGGGACCGGGGAGCTGTTTTTT.